This T cell receptor beta chain originates from a study of vaccination effects on CD4 cells after COVID-19. For the study at large: Every participant took two doses of the BNT162b2 or mRNA-1273 vaccine.

The germline V gene has CDR1 ENHRY and CDR2 SYGVKD. There are 15 residues in the CDR3. Trimming took off 0 bases at V and 4 bases at J, with 12 bases between the two ends. Ahead of sequencing, the ViraFEST assay grew antigen-specific CD4+ T cells using viral peptide pools. After roughly ten days in culture, the CD4+ T cells were isolated. Nucleocapsid antibody tests were negative, and the vaccine recipients had no prior SARS-CoV-2 infection. Half-medium exchanges with IL-2 medium took place on days 3 and 7. A remark on this clone: No antigen is known for it.

Regarding the study as a whole: Clonal contraction was marked in infection- and vaccine-induced clones late after vaccination. Early timepoints after infection were absent, and convalescent patients were few in the study.

The assay was immunoSEQ multiplex PCR, and TCRdb's table has in-frame clones only and misses some. There are tens of thousands of clones in the sample; roughly 75% occur only once, and around 19% lies in the top ten. Sequenced here: CD4+ T cells from PBMCs cultured with HCoV-NL63 spike peptides, sampled before COVID-19 vaccination. The J gene is TRBJ1-2, the V gene TRBV10-3, with unresolved D. The receptor's source is a human donor who received a COVID-19 vaccine. The CDR3 loop is CAISESVTSAYGYTF. CDR3 DNA: TGTGCCATCAGTGAGTCAGTGACCTCCGCCTATGGCTACACCTTC.